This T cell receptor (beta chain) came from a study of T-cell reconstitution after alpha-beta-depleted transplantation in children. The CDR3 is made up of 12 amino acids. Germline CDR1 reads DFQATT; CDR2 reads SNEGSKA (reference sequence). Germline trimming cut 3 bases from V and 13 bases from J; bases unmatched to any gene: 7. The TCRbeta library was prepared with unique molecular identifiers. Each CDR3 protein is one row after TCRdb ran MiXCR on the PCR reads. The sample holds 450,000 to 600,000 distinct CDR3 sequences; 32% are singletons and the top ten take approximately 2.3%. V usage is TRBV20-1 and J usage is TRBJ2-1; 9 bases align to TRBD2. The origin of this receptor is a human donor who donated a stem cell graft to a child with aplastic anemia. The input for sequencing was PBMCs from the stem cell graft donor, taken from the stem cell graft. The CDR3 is CSARRTSAPQFF. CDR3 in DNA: TGCAGTGCTAGGCGGACTAGCGCGCCACAGTTCTTC.